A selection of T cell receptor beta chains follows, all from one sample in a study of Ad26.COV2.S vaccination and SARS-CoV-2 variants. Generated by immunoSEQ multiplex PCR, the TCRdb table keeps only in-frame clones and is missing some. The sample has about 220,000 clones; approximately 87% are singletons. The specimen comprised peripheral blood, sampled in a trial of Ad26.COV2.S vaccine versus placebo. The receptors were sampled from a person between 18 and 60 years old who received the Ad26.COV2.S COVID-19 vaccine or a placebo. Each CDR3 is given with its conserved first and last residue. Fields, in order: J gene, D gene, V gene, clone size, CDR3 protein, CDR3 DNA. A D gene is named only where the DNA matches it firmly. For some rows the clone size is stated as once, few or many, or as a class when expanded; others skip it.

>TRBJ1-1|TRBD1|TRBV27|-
CASSPIGGQYTEAFF
TGTGCCAGCAGTCCAATAGGGGGACAGTACACTGAAGCTTTCTTT
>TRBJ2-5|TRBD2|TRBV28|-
CASKASGGKETQYF
TGTGCCAGCAAGGCTAGCGGGGGGAAAGAGACCCAGTACTTC
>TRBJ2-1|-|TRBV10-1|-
CASSGFWAGPNEQFF
TGCGCCAGCAGTGGGTTTTGGGCAGGACCCAATGAGCAGTTCTTC
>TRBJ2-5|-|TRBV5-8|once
CASSLAERAPETQYF
TGTGCCAGCAGCTTGGCGGAGCGGGCACCGGAGACCCAGTACTTC
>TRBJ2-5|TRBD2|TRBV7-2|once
CASSSGLAAQETQYF
TGTGCCAGCAGCTCGGGACTAGCGGCTCAAGAGACCCAGTACTTC
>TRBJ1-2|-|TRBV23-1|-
CASSKRNGYTF
TGCGCCAGCAGTAAAAGGAATGGCTACACCTTC
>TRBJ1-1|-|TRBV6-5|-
CASRNPGITEAFF
TGTGCCAGCAGGAACCCAGGGATCACTGAAGCTTTCTTT
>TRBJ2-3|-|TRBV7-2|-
CASSSLLGSGTDTQYF
TGTGCCAGCAGCTCCCTCCTAGGGAGCGGCACAGATACGCAGTATTTT
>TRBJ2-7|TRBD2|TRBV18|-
CASSPPASGSYEQYF
TGTGCCAGCTCACCACCGGCTAGCGGGAGCTACGAGCAGTACTTC
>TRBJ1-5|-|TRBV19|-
CATLPGRYNQPQHF
TGTGCCACCCTCCCCGGGCGGTACAATCAGCCCCAGCATTTT
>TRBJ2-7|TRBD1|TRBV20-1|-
CSGDRDYEQYF
TGCAGCGGGGACAGGGACTACGAGCAGTACTTC
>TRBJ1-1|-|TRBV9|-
CASSSEGGVTEAFF
TGTGCCAGCAGCTCCGAGGGGGGGGTCACTGAAGCTTTCTTT
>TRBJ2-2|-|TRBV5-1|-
CASSLLTTNTGELFF
TGCGCCAGCAGCTTGCTCACTACGAACACCGGGGAGCTGTTTTTT
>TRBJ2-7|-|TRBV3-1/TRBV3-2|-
CASSQGGFHSYEQYF
TGTGCCAGCAGCCAAGGGGGGTTCCACTCCTACGAGCAGTACTTC
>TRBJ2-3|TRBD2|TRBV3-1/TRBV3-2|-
CASSRRTSGPSTDTQYF
TGTGCCAGCAGCCGGCGGACTAGCGGGCCTAGCACAGATACGCAGTATTTT
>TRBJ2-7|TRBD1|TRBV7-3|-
CASSPGTGEQYF
TGTGCCAGCAGCCCCGGGACAGGCGAGCAGTACTTC
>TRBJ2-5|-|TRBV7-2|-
CASSSQGRETQYF
TGTGCCAGCAGCTCTCAGGGGCGGGAGACCCAGTACTTC
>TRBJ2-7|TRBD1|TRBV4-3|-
CASSQRRGYEQYF
TGCGCCAGCAGCCAACGCAGGGGGTACGAGCAGTACTTC
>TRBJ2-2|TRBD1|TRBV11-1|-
CASSYEDRGTGELFF
TGTGCCAGCAGCTACGAGGACAGGGGGACCGGGGAGCTGTTTTTT
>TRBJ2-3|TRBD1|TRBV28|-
CASSLNQGAPGTDTQYF
TGTGCCAGCAGTTTAAATCAGGGGGCCCCAGGCACAGATACGCAGTATTTT
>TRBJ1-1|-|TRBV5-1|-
CASSGLHWNTEAFF
TGCGCCAGCAGCGGCCTACACTGGAACACTGAAGCTTTCTTT
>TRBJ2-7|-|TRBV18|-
CASSPPFLAAVKASYEQYF
TGTGCCAGCTCACCACCGTTCCTCGCGGCAGTGAAGGCTTCCTACGAGCAGTACTTC
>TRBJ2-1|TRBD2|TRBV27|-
CASSSGTSFYNEQFF
TGTGCCAGCAGTAGTGGGACTAGCTTTTACAATGAGCAGTTCTTC
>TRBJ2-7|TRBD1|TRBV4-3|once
CASSQLMTGRSYEQYF
TGCGCCAGCAGCCAATTAATGACAGGGCGCTCCTACGAGCAGTACTTC
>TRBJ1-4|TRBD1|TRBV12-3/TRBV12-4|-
CASRDSPNEKLFF
TGTGCCAGCCGGGACAGCCCTAATGAAAAACTGTTTTTT
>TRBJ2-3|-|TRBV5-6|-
CASSLANWGGAYTDTQYF
TGTGCCAGCAGCTTGGCCAACTGGGGTGGGGCATACACAGATACGCAGTATTTT
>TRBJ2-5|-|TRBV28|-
CASRRDLRQETQYF
TGTGCCAGCAGGCGGGACCTCCGCCAAGAGACCCAGTACTTC
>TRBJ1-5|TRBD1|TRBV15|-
CATSRDLGTGAQPQHF
TGTGCCACCAGCAGAGATCTTGGGACAGGTGCTCAGCCCCAGCATTTT
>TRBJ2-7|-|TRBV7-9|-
CASSPSRSYEQYF
TGTGCCAGCAGCCCGTCGCGTTCCTACGAGCAGTACTTC
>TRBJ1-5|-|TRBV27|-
CASSPRRWGQPQHF
TGTGCCAGCAGCCCCCGGAGGTGGGGTCAGCCCCAGCATTTT
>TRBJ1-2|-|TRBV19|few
CASSIGQENYGYTF
TGTGCCAGTAGTATAGGACAGGAGAACTATGGCTACACCTTC
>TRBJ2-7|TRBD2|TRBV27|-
CASSLGGYGSYEQYF
TGTGCCAGCTCCTTGGGGGGGTATGGGTCCTACGAGCAGTACTTC
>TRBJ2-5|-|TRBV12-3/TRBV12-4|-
CASGSPGTQYF
TGTGCCAGCGGATCGCCCGGGACCCAGTACTTC
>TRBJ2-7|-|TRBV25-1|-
CASSEPQGTYEQYF
TGTGCCAGCAGTGAACCGCAGGGGACTTACGAGCAGTACTTC
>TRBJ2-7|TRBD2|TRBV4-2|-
CASGRLAGDYEQYF
TGTGCCAGCGGCAGACTAGCGGGGGACTACGAGCAGTACTTC
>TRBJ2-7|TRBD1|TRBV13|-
CASSQQGSSYEQYF
TGTGCCAGCAGCCAACAGGGGTCCTCCTACGAGCAGTACTTC
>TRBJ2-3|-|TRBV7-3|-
CASSLSGAGTDTQYF
TGTGCCAGCAGCTTATCAGGGGCTGGCACAGATACGCAGTATTTT
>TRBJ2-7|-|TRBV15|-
CATPPSPPSEQYF
TGTGCCACCCCCCCTTCCCCGCCATCCGAGCAGTACTTC